This T cell receptor beta chain was retrieved from a study of T-cell reconstitution after alpha-beta-depleted transplantation in children. This clonotype showed up just a few times. This sample's TCRbeta library carried unique molecular identifier barcodes. Using its own MiXCR run on the PCR reads, TCRdb lists one record per CDR3 protein. The data show a few hundred thousand distinct CDR3 sequences, around 13% seen once. The sequence derives from a human donor who donated a stem cell graft to a child with combined immunodeficiency. Material: PBMCs from the stem cell graft donor, obtained from the stem cell graft.

The CDR3 sequence: CASSLDRVRVAFF. CDR3 DNA sequence: TGTGCCAGCAGCTTAGACAGGGTTCGTGTGGCTTTCTTT. This chain links TRBV7-2 with TRBJ1-1, with TRBD1 as a possible D gene (6 bases). CDR1 and CDR2 (germline): SGHTA, FQGNSA. With 1 base removed from V and 11 bases from J, the gap between germline ends came to 14 bases. CDR3 length: 13 amino acids.